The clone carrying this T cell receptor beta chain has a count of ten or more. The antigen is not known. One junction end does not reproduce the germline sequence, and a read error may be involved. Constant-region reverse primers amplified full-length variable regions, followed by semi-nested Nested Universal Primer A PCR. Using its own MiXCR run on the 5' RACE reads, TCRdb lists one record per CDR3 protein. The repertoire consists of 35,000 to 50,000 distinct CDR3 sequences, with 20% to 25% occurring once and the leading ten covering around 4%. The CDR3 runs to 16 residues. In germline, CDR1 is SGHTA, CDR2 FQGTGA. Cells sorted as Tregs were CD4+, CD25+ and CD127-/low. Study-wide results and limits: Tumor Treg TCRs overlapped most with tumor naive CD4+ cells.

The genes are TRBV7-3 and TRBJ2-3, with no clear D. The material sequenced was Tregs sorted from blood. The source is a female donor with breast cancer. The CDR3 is CASSSETSRDTDTQYF. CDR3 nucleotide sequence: TGTGCCAGCAGCTCCGAAACATCCAGAGACACAGATACGCAGTATTTC.